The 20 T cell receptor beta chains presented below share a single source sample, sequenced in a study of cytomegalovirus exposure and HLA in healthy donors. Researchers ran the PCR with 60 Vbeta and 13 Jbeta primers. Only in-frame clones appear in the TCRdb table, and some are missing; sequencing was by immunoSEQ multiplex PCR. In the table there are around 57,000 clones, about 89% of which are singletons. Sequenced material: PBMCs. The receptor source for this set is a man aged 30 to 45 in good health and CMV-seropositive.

In nucleotides, the CDR3 is TGTGCCAGCAGTTGGGGGGTTCCCTACGAGCAGTACTTC. Residues: CASSWGVPYEQYF. The gene calls are TRBV6-1 and TRBJ2-7, with D maybe TRBD2 (6 bases). Germline values: CDR1 MNHNS, CDR2 SASEGT. There are 13 residues in the CDR3. V lost 5 bases and J lost 2, with 10 bases in between.

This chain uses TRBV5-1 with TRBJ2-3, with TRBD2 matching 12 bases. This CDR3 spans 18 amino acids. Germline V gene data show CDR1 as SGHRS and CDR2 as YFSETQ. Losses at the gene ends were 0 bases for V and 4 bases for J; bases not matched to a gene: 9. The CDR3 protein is CASSLEASGRAGADTQYF. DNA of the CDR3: TGCGCCAGCAGCTTGGAGGCTAGCGGGAGGGCCGGGGCAGATACGCAGTATTTT.

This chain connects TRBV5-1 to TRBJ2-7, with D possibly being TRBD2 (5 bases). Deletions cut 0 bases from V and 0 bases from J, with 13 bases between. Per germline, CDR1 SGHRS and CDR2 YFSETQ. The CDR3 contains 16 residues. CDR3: CASSLDLRASSYEQYF. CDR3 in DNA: TGCGCCAGCAGCTTGGACTTGCGGGCGAGCTCCTACGAGCAGTACTTC.

The CDR3 here is CASSLALGREALVGEQYF. The DNA of the CDR3 is TGTGCCAGCAGCTTGGCCCTGGGGCGGGAGGCCCTTGTGGGCGAGCAGTACTTC. The chain recombines TRBV5-8 with TRBJ2-7; TRBD2 agrees at 8 bases. V lost 0 bases to trimming and J lost 6 bases; unmatched junction nucleotides: 17. Germline V gives CDR1 SGHTS, CDR2 YDEGEE. The CDR3 is 18 amino acids.

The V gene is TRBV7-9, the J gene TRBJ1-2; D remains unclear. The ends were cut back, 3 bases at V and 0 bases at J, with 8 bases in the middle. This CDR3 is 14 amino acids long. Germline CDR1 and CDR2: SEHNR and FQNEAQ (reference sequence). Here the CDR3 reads CASSFLDSNYGYTF. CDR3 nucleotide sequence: TGTGCCAGCAGCTTCTTAGATTCTAACTATGGCTACACCTTC.

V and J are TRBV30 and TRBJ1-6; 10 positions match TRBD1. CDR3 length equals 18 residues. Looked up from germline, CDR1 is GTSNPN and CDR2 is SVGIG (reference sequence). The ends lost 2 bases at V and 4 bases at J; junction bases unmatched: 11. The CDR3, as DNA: TGTGCCTGGAGTACGGACAGGGGGTCCCTTATTTATAATTCACCCCTCCACTTT. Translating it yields CAWSTDRGSLIYNSPLHF. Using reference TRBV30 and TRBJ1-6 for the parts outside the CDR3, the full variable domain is SQTIHQWPATLVQPVGSPLSLECTVEGTSNPNLYWYRQAAGRGLQLLFYSVGIGQISSEVPQNLSASRPQDRQFILSSKKLLLSDSGFYLCAWSTDRGSLIYNSPLHFGNGTRLTVT.

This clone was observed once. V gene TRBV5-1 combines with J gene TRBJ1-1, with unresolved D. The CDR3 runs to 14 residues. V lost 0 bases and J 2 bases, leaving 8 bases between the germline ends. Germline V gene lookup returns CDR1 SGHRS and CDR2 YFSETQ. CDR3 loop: CASSLGGSNTEAFF. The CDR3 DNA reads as TGCGCCAGCAGCTTGGGAGGTTCAAACACTGAAGCTTTCTTT.

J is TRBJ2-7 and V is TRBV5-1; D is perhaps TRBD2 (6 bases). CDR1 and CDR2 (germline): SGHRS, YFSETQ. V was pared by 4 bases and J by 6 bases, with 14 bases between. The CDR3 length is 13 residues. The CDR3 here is CASSRDSGAEQYF. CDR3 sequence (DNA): TGCGCCAGCAGCAGGGACTCTGGGGCCGAGCAGTACTTC.

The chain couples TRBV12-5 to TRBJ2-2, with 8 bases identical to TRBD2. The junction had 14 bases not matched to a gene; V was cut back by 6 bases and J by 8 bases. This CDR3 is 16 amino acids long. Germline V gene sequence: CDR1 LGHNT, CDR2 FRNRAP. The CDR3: CASGNEIAGKRGELFF. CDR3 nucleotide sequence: TGTGCTAGTGGCAACGAGATAGCGGGAAAAAGGGGGGAGCTGTTTTTT.

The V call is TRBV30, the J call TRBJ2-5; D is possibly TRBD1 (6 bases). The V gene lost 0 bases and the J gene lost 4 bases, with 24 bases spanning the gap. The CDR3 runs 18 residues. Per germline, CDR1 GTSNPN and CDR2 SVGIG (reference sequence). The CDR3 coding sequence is TGTGCCTGGAGTGTAGGCTCCTCCCTCACAGGGAAGGGAGAGACCCAGTACTTC. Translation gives CAWSVGSSLTGKGETQYF.

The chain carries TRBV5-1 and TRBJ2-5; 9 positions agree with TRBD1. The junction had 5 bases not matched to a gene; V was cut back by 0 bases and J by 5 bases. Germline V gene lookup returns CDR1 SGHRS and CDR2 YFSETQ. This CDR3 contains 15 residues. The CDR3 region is CASSLGQGDAETQYF. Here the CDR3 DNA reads TGCGCCAGCAGCTTGGGACAGGGGGACGCGGAGACCCAGTACTTC.

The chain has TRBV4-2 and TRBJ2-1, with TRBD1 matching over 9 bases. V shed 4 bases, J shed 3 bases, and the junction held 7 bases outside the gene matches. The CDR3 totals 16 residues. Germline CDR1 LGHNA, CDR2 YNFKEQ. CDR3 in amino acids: CASSRDRASGYNEQFF. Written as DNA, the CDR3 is TGTGCCAGCAGCCGGGACAGGGCTAGCGGCTACAATGAGCAGTTCTTC.

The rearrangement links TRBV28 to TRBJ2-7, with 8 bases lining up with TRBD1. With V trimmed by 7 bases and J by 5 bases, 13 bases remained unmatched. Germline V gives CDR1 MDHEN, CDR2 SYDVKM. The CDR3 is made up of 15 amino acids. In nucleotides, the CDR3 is TGTGCCAGCAAACGCCGCGGACAGGGCGACCACGAGCAGTACTTC. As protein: CASKRRGQGDHEQYF.

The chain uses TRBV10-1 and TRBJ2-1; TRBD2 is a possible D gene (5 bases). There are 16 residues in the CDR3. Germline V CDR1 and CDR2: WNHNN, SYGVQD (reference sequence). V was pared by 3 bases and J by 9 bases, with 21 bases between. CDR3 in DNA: TGCGCCAGCAGTGACGGCCCTAGCCCCAAAGGGAGTGAGCAGTTCTTC. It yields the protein CASSDGPSPKGSEQFF.

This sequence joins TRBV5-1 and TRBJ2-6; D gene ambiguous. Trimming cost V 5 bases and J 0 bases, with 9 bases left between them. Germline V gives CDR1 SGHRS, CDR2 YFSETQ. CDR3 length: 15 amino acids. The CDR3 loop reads CASRQSLSGANVLTF. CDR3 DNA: TGCGCCAGCAGACAGTCTCTCTCTGGGGCCAACGTCCTGACTTTC.

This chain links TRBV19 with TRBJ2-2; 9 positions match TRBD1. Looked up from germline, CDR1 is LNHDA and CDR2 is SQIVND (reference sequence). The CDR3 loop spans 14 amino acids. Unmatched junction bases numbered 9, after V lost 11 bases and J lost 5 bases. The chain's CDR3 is CAAGGQGWTGELFF. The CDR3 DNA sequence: TGTGCCGCCGGGGGACAGGGTTGGACCGGGGAGCTGTTTTTT.

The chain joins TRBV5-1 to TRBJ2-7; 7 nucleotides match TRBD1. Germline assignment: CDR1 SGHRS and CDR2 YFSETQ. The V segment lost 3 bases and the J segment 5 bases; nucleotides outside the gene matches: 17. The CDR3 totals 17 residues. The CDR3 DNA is TGCGCCAGCAGCTCGGGGCCCTCGGGGACAGTACCCAACGAGCAGTACTTC. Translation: CASSSGPSGTVPNEQYF.

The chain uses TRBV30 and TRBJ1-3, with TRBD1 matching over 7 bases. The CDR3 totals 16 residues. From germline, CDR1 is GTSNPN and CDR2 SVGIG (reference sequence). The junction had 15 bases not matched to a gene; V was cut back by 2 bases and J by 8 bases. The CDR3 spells CAWSLLGGEGRDTIYF. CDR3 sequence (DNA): TGTGCCTGGAGTCTCTTAGGGGGCGAGGGCCGGGACACCATATATTTT.

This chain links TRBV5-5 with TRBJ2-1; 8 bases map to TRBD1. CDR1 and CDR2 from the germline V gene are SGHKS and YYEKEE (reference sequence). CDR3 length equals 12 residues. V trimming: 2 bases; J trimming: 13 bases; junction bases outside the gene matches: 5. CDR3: CASSFQGAGQFF. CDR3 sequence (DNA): TGTGCCAGCAGCTTTCAGGGGGCGGGTCAGTTCTTC.

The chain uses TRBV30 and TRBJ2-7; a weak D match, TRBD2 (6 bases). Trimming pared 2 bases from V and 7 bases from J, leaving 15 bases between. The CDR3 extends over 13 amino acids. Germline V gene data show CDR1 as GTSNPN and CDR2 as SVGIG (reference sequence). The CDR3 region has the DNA TGTGCCTGGAGTATTGGAGCGGGCGGGGAGCAGTACTTC. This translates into CAWSIGAGGEQYF.